The clone carrying this T cell receptor (beta chain) was seen more than once but under ten times. The length of the CDR3 is 12 residues. Germline V lookup: CDR1 GTSNPN, CDR2 SVGIG (reference sequence). With 1 base removed from V and 4 bases from J, the gap between germline ends came to 5 bases. In the authors' methods: The assay estimated nucleated cells by amplifying reference gene primers. Here immunoSEQ multiplex PCR was the method, and the copy in TCRdb shows in-frame clones only, minus some. Clone size and V and J calls were adopted from that table, with D and trimming inferred from the DNA. The sample records over 85,000 clones, 80% to 90% being singletons. These data belong to a study of blood T cell repertoires in COVID-19. On the study more broadly: Collection of acute and convalescent COVID-19 samples took place in the United States, Italy and Spain. Sample material is recorded as cDNA or gDNA derived from T cells, B-cell-depleted T cells, or PBMCs.

Sequencing used peripheral blood. The chain has TRBV30 and TRBJ1-5; possibly TRBD1 for D (5 bases). This clonotype originated in a woman aged 65 to 85 with acute or convalescent COVID-19. DNA of the CDR3: TGTGCCTGGAGTGAGGGGAATCAGCCCCAGCATTTT. Amino acids: CAWSEGNQPQHF. The full variable domain, its missing parts supplied by reference TRBV30 and TRBJ1-5, is SQTIHQWPATLVQPVGSPLSLECTVEGTSNPNLYWYRQAAGRGLQLLFYSVGIGQISSEVPQNLSASRPQDRQFILSSKKLLLSDSGFYLCAWSEGNQPQHFGDGTRLSIL.